This TCR beta chain derives from a study of blood T cell repertoires in COVID-19 (dated by TCRdb to about 2020). For the wider study: Samples covering the acute and convalescent phases of COVID-19 were provided by collaborators in the United States, Italy and Spain. The samples were drawn from two sources: the first 160 participants of the ongoing ImmuneRACE study, and some 1,300 subjects contributed by 6 global collaborators. Sample metadata almost always included a de-identified subject ID, COVID-19 status, age in years and sex. Deeply sampled blood TCRbeta repertoires from subjects exposed to, actively infected with, or recovered from COVID-19 were included in the dataset. Where available, HLA class I and class II types were obtained from metadata supplied by the sample provider rather than from assay-based typing. The prospective study material was composed of cDNA or gDNA derived from T cells, B-cell-depleted T cells, or PBMCs. The repertoires were released in a freely available public database meant as a resource for research on the immune response to SARS-CoV-2.

Whole blood was collected in K2EDTA tubes by collaborating institutions according to the institutions' own protocols. For TCRbeta analysis, collaborators shipped samples as frozen whole blood, isolated PBMCs, or DNA extracted from either of those sample types. General study outcomes and caveats: Clinical and demographic metadata were provided uncurated, with the amount varying by source and participant.

The CDR3 has 15 amino acids, counting the end cysteine and phenylalanine. The read is trimmed to its CDR3 DNA, 45 bases read in frame from base 1. From a lookup of the germline V gene (reference sequence), CDR1 and CDR2 are SEHNR and FQNEAQ. The germline V end is reduced by 3 bases and the J end by 2 bases; junction bases left unmatched: 4. Comment on this clone: No cognate antigen has been identified for it. Base qualities are not at hand, and no much larger clone is one base apart.

The immunoSEQ Assay, a bias-controlled multiplex PCR, was used to amplify TCRbeta CDR3 regions from genomic DNA. The paper's data handling went like this. Nucleated cell counts per sample were estimated from amplification of reference gene primers within the assay. To quantify the absolute abundance of each unique TCRbeta CDR3 rearrangement, sequence reads were collapsed and filtered. For each sample, productive Simpson clonality was calculated by taking the square root of Simpson's diversity index across productive rearrangements. Imported from immuneACCESS, the table was reduced by TCRdb to in-frame sequences with V and J called. These copies leave out some clones; in studies compared against another copy, an unresolved V gene accounts for under half, and the cause of the remainder is not known. D and trimming come from the DNA, and the V and J calls and clone size come from that table. The sample table shows more than 95,000 clones, and 86% are seen once. The top ten clonotypes cover over 10% of the sample.

Rearrangement joined TRBV7-9 to TRBJ1-1, with 9 middle bases fitting TRBD1. The sample taken for sequencing was peripheral blood. This clonotype originated in a woman aged 55-69 years in a cohort sampled during active or convalescent COVID-19. The CDR3 is CASSFWTGANTEAFF. The nucleotide sequence reads TGTGCCAGCAGCTTCTGGACAGGGGCAAACACTGAAGCTTTCTTT.